This T cell receptor beta chain was identified in a study of T cell changes during pregnancy in multiple sclerosis. Here immunoSEQ multiplex PCR was the method, and the copy in TCRdb shows in-frame clones only, minus some. Among approximately 46,000 clones listed, 91% were seen once. This CDR3 is 15 amino acids long. The germline V gene encodes CDR1 GTSNPN and CDR2 SVGIG (reference sequence). V gave up 8 bases and J gave up 2 bases; unmatched junction bases: 7. The chain links TRBV30 to TRBJ1-6; the match to TRBD1 covers 9 bases. The origin of this receptor is a female donor with multiple sclerosis, enrolled in a pregnancy study. The source was CD8+ T cells from peripheral blood mononuclear cells, collected in the second trimester of pregnancy. The CDR3 reads CAGTYRGPYNSPLHF. In DNA form, the CDR3 reads TGTGCCGGAACATACAGGGGGCCCTATAATTCACCCCTCCACTTT.